This T cell receptor (beta chain) was captured by sequencing in a study of graft-versus-host responses after intestinal transplantation. Across the whole study: Each transplant was multivisceral, liver-intestinal, or isolated intestinal. Among the recipients, all got anti-thymocyte globulin induction and then tacrolimus and steroids for roughly three years.

Trimming stripped 4 bases from V and 5 bases from J, with 27 bases between. The CDR3 contains 18 residues. Germline V gives CDR1 MDHEN, CDR2 SYDVKM. Regarding the study as a whole: Researchers found GvH clones in recipient marrow, and some showed up first in ileum or blood. Some patients had graft-donor T cell macrochimerism, and their allografts showed high graft-versus-host to host-versus-graft clonal ratios.

About this clone: Its specificity is not known.

Here immunoSEQ multiplex PCR was the method, and the copy in TCRdb shows in-frame clones only, minus some. The data contain tens of thousands of clones, approximately 88% of them singletons. The specimen was unstimulated CD4+ T cells sorted from spleen or lymph node cells, collected before intestinal transplant. The clonotype was recovered from a human donor who received an intestinal transplant. The V call is TRBV28, the J call TRBJ2-7; D may be TRBD1 (6 bases). The CDR3, as DNA: TGTGCCAGCAGTTCCATTATAGGCCGAGCACAGGGATTCGACGAGCAGTACTTC. Its translation: CASSSIIGRAQGFDEQYF.